These 9 T cell receptor beta chains were sequenced from one sample in a study of OX40 agonist ivuxolimab in advanced cancers. The method was immunoSEQ multiplex PCR; TCRdb's version includes in-frame clones alone and lacks a portion of them. Of about 20,000 clones listed, approximately 80% are singletons. The material sequenced was CD4+ or CD8+ T cells sorted from blood, taken in a trial of the OX40 agonist ivuxolimab. These receptors came from an adult with an advanced solid tumor such as melanoma, head and neck, liver or kidney cancer.

V is TRBV2 and J is TRBJ1-4; D is unresolved. Per the germline V gene, CDR1 is SNHLY and CDR2 is FYNNEI. V was shortened by 2 bases and J by 4 bases, with 8 bases between the two germline ends. The CDR3 sequence is 14 residues long. As DNA, the CDR3 is TGTGCCAGCAGTGAATTCGTGGATAATGAAAAACTGTTTTTT. This gives the protein CASSEFVDNEKLFF.

The chain employs TRBV2 and TRBJ2-2; 7 nucleotides line up with TRBD1. The germline gives CDR1 SNHLY, CDR2 FYNNEI. The CDR3 loop spans 13 amino acids. After removal of 3 bases from V and 8 bases from J, the junction contained 3 bases not matched to a gene. The CDR3 loop reads CASSDWGQGELFF. The CDR3 nucleotides read TGTGCCAGCAGTGATTGGGGACAGGGGGAGCTGTTTTTT.

The chain couples TRBV4-2 to TRBJ1-2, with TRBD1 identical over 10 bases. The CDR3 is 14 amino acids. Germline assignment: CDR1 LGHNA and CDR2 YNFKEQ. The V segment lost 3 bases and the J segment 3 bases; nucleotides outside the gene matches: 1. The DNA for the CDR3 is TGTGCCAGCAGCCAGGGGACAGGGGACTATGGCTACACCTTC. Translation: CASSQGTGDYGYTF.

The chain carries TRBV9 and TRBJ2-5; 10 nucleotides match TRBD2. Germline loops: CDR1 SGDLS, CDR2 YYNGEE. The CDR3 runs 17 residues. The ends lost 0 bases at V and 2 bases at J; junction bases unmatched: 7. CDR3 DNA: TGTGCCAGCAGCGTAGGTAGCGGGGGGCCCTCTCAAGAGACCCAGTACTTC. This gives the protein CASSVGSGGPSQETQYF.

The gene calls are TRBV19 and TRBJ2-7; D gene unclear. Trimming took off 6 bases at V and 0 bases at J, with 9 bases between the two ends. The CDR3 is made up of 13 amino acids. The V gene's germline CDR1 is LNHDA and CDR2 SQIVND (reference sequence). DNA for the CDR3: TGTGCCAGTAGAGGAACGAGCTCCTACGAGCAGTACTTC. Translating gives CASRGTSSYEQYF. Full variable domain (missing parts from reference TRBV19 and TRBJ2-7): DGGITQSPKYLFRKEGQNVTLSCEQNLNHDAMYWYRQDPGQGLRLIYYSQIVNDFQKGDIAEGYSVSREKKESFPLTVTSAQKNPTAFYLCASRGTSSYEQYFGPGTRLTVT.

V and J are TRBV10-3 and TRBJ2-2, with TRBD1 identical over 11 bases. Germline lookup yields CDR1 ENHRY and CDR2 SYGVKD. This CDR3 has 15 residues. The J segment lost 7 bases and the V segment lost 10 bases, leaving 11 bases of the junction unmatched. CDR3 loop: CASLGGQGVGGELFF. DNA for the CDR3: TGTGCCAGCCTGGGGGGACAGGGGGTCGGCGGGGAGCTGTTTTTT.

This sequence joins TRBV5-4 and TRBJ1-1, with D possibly matching TRBD1 (5 bases). This CDR3 contains 12 residues. V was trimmed by 3 bases and J by 3 bases, leaving 6 bases between them. Germline V CDR1 and CDR2: SGHNT, YYREEE (reference sequence). CDR3 region: CASSWGDTEAFF. In nucleotides, the CDR3 is TGTGCCAGCAGCTGGGGGGACACTGAAGCTTTCTTT.

The V call is TRBV4-3, the J call TRBJ1-1; D might be TRBD1 (6 bases). V dropped 3 bases and J dropped 1 base, with 15 bases sitting between them. CDR1 is LGHNA and CDR2 is YSLEER in the germline V gene. This CDR3 is 16 amino acids long. As DNA, the CDR3 is TGCGCCAGCAGCCAGCCAATACAGGGACGGAACACTGAAGCTTTCTTT. Encoded protein: CASSQPIQGRNTEAFF.

The V and J genes are TRBV19 and TRBJ1-2; no definite D call. CDR1 is LNHDA and CDR2 is SQIVND in the germline V gene (reference sequence). Trimming left V 5 bases short and J 0 bases short, with 13 bases between. The CDR3 runs 15 residues. The CDR3 coding sequence is TGTGCCAGTAGTCCCTGGTCTGTTGCTAACTATGGCTACACCTTC. As protein: CASSPWSVANYGYTF.